A single TCR beta chain is shown here with its context. Its specificity is unknown. The data were obtained in a study of cytomegalovirus exposure and HLA in healthy donors. With 60 Vbeta and 13 Jbeta primers, the PCR was carried out. Here immunoSEQ multiplex PCR was the method, and the copy in TCRdb shows in-frame clones only, minus some. The sample includes roughly 130,000 clones, roughly 80% of them seen just once. Findings and limits, study-wide: Later on, a genetic analysis was performed. It linked a missense variant in DCLRE1C with V- and J-gene trimming of TCR beta. The availability of immune exposure information extended only to CMV serostatus. Earlier findings revealed that most TCR beta V segments proved productive either about 87% or about 30% of the time.

The receptor comes from a woman in her thirties or forties in good health and CMV-seropositive. Sequenced input: PBMCs.

CDR3 sequence reads: CASSRQGANTIYF. CDR3 in DNA: TGTGCCAGCAGCCGACAGGGGGCAAACACCATATATTTT. The rearrangement joins TRBV28 to TRBJ1-3, with 10 positions matching TRBD1. CDR3 length: 13 amino acids. The V gene end was trimmed by 6 bases and the J gene end by 6 bases; junction bases not matched to a gene: 2. Germline V gene data show CDR1 as MDHEN and CDR2 as SYDVKM.